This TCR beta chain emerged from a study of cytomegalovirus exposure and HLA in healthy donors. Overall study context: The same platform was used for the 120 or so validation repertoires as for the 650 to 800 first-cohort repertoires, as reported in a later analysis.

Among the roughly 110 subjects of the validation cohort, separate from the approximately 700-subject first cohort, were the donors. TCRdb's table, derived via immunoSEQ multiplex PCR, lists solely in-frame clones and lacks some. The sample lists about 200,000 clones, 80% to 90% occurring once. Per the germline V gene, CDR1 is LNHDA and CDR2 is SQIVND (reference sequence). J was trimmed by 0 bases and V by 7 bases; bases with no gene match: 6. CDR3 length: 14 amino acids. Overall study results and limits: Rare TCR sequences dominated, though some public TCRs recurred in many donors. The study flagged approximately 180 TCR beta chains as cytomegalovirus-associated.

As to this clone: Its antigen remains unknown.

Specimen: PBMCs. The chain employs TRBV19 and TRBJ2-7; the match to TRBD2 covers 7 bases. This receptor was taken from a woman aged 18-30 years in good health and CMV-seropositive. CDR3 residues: CASISSGPSYEQYF. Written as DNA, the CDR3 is TGTGCCAGTATCTCTAGCGGACCCTCCTACGAGCAGTACTTC.